This T cell receptor (beta chain) was found in a study of T cells in pancreatic ductal adenocarcinoma. The selected patients with pancreatic ductal adenocarcinoma had surgery but no neoadjuvant therapy. As for this clone: What it binds is not known.

The table came from immunoSEQ multiplex PCR; TCRdb's copy has only in-frame clones and leaves some out. The sample carries about 16,000 clones, roughly 90% recorded once. Study conclusions and caveats: Tumor-versus-blood clonality comparisons may be biased toward lower tumor diversity. Results skew toward the minority of patients with early-stage disease.

Material for sequencing was PBMCs. The TCR comes from a human donor with pancreatic ductal adenocarcinoma.

The CDR3 reads CASSQGAASGNTIYF. Written as DNA, the CDR3 is TGTGCCAGCAGCCAAGGGGCAGCCTCTGGAAACACCATATATTTT. The rearrangement uses TRBV14 and TRBJ1-3, with D unclear. Germline CDR1 reads SGHDN; CDR2 reads FVKESK. V was cut by 1 base and J by 0 bases, with 7 bases left in between. The CDR3 runs to 15 residues.